The sample holds a few counts of the clone carrying this T cell receptor beta chain. These data are taken from a study of blood T cells in healthy people across ages. The V end was cut by 5 bases, the J end by 4 bases, with 11 bases between. The CDR3 loop spans 13 amino acids. A sample-barcoded 5' primer and a J-beta primer mix were used in a second PCR of roughly 6 to 12 cycles. Every sample gave at least 2.5 million paired-end reads containing CDR3. TCRdb recomputed calls from the 5' RACE reads with MiXCR, one row per CDR3 protein. The sample shows 850,000 or so distinct CDR3 sequences, about 30% of them seen only once.

The rearrangement joins TRBV12-3 or TRBV12-4 to TRBJ1-1; D is possibly TRBD1 (6 bases). The sequencing sample was made of blood. The receptor was isolated from a woman of 80 years or more in good health. This chain's CDR3 is CASSPQGITEAFF. The CDR3 coding sequence is TGTGCCAGCAGTCCCCAGGGGATCACTGAAGCTTTCTTT.